This T cell receptor beta chain was sequenced during a study of Tregs in tolerant kidney transplant recipients. Regarding this clone: Its antigen is not identified. Sequence at one end of the junction differs from germline and may be a read error.

Study results and limitations: Tregs expanded with activated donor B cells seemed most donor-specific. This study did not directly address biological reproducibility.

Sequencing used immunoSEQ multiplex PCR; TCRdb keeps in-frame clones, though not all of them. Of about 240,000 clones in the sample, 65% to 85% were seen once. This CDR3 has 17 amino acids. Germline-derived CDR1 and CDR2 are MGHRA and YSYEKL. Unstimulated Tregs (CD4+CD25+CD127-) and CD4+CD25- non-Tregs were sorted from PBMCs. This clonotype was obtained from a human donor in good health. The sample consisted of CD4+ T cells from blood. V is TRBV4-1 and J is TRBJ2-2, with 12 bases lining up with TRBD2. The CDR3 DNA is TGCGCCAGCAGCCAACGAGGACTAGCGGGGAACATCGGGGAGCTGTTTTTT. Encoded protein: CASSQRGLAGNIGELFF.